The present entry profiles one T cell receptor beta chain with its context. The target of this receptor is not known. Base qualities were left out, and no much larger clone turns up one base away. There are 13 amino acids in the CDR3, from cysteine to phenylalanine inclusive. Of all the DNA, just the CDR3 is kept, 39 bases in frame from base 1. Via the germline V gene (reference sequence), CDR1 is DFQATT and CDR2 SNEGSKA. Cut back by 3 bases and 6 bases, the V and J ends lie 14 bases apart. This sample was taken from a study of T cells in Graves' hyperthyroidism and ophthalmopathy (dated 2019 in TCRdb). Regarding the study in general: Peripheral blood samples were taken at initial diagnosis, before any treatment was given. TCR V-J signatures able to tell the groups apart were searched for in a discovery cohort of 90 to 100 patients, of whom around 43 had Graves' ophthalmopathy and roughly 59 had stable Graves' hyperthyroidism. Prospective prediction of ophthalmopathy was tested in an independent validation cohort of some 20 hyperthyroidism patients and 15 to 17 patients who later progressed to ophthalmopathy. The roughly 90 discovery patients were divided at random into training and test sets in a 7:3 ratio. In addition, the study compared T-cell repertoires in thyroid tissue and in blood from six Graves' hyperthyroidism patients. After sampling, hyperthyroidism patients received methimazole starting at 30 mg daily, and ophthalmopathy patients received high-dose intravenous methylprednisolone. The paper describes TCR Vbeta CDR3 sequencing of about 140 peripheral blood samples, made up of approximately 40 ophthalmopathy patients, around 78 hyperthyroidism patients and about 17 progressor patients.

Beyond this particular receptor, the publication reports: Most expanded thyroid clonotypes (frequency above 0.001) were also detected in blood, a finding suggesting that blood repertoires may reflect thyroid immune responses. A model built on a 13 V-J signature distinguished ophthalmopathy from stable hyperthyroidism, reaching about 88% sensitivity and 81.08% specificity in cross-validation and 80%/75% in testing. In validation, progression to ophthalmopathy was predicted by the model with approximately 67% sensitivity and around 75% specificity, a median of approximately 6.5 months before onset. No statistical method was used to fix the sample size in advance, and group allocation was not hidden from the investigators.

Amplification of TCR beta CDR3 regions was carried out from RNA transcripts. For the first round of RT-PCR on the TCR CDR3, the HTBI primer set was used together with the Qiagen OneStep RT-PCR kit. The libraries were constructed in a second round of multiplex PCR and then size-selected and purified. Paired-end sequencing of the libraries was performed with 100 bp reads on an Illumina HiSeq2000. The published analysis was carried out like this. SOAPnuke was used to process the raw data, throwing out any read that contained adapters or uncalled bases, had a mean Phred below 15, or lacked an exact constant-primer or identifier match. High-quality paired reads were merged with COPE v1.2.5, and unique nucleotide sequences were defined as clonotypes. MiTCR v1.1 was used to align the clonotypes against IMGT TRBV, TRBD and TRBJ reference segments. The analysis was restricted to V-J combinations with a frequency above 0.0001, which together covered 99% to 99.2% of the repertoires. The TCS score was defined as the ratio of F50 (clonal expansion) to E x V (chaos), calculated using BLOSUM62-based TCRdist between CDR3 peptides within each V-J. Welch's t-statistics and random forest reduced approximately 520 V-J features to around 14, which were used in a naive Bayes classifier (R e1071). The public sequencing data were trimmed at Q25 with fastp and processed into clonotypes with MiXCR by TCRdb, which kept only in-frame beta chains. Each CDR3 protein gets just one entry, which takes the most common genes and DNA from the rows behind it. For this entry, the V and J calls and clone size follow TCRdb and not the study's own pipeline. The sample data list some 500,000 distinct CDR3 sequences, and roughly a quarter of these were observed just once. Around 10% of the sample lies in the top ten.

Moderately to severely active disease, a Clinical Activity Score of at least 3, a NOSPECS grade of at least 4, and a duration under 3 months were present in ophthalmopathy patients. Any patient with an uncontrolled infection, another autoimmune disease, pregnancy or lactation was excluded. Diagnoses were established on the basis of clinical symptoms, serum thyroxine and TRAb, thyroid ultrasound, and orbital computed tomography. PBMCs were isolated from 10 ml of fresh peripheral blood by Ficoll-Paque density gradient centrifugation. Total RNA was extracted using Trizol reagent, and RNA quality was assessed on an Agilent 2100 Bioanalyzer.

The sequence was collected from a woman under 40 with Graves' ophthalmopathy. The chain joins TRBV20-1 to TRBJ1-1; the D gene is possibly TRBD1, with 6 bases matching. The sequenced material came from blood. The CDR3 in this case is CSARARGGAEAFF. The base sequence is TGCAGTGCTAGGGCCAGGGGTGGGGCTGAAGCTTTCTTT.